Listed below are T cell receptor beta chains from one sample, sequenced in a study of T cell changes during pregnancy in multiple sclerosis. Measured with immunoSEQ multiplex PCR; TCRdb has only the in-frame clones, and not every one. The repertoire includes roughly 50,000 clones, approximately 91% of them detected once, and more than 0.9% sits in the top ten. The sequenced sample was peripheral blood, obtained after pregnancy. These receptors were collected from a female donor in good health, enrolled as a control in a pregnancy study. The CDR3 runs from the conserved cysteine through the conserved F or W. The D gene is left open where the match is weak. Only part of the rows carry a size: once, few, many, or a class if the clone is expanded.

TGTGCCAGCAGAAACGGGGAGGGCTCCTACAATGAGCAGTTCTTC	CASRNGEGSYNEQFF	NA	TRBJ2-1	TRBD2	TRBV6-5
TGTGCCAGCAGCTGGGACTCCGAGACCCAGTACTTC	CASSWDSETQYF	NA	TRBJ2-5	NA	TRBV28
TGTGCCAGCCTCGGACAGGCCATGAATCAGCCCCAGCATTTT	CASLGQAMNQPQHF	NA	TRBJ1-5	TRBD1	TRBV6-1
TGTGCCTGGAGTGCAACTGCCTACGAGCAGTACTTC	CAWSATAYEQYF	once	TRBJ2-7	NA	TRBV30
TGCAGCGTCCCACAGGAGACCGGGGAGCTGTTTTTT	CSVPQETGELFF	NA	TRBJ2-2	NA	TRBV29-1
TGCGCCAGCAGCCCCCAGGGAGGGGTCGGAACGCAGTTCTTC	CASSPQGGVGTQFF	NA	TRBJ2-1	TRBD2	TRBV5-1
TGCGCCAGCAGCGTACGGAGCGGGGGTACCCACTTC	CASSVRSGGTHF	NA	TRBJ2-7	TRBD2	TRBV10-2
TGTGCCAGTAGTGACCAGGGGGTTTACGGAAACACCATATATTTT	CASSDQGVYGNTIYF	NA	TRBJ1-3	TRBD1	TRBV19
TGTGCCAGCTCCCCCTCGGGGACAGGGACCGAAAAACTGTTTTTT	CASSPSGTGTEKLFF	once	TRBJ1-4	TRBD1	TRBV18
TGTGCCAGCTCACCACCGGTTCGCGGGGCGGATACGCAGTATTTT	CASSPPVRGADTQYF	NA	TRBJ2-3	NA	TRBV18
TGTGCCAGCAGCTCGGACACCCTTTCCTACGAGCAGTACTTC	CASSSDTLSYEQYF	NA	TRBJ2-7	NA	TRBV11-1
TGTGCCAGCAGTCTAGGGACTAGCGCAGCCGATGAGCAGTTCTTC	CASSLGTSAADEQFF	NA	TRBJ2-1	TRBD2	TRBV27
TGTGCCAGCAGCACTGCAGGGAAGGAAACTTCACCCCTCCACTTT	CASSTAGKETSPLHF	NA	TRBJ1-6	NA	TRBV5-4
TGTGCCAGCAGCTTAGTGCGGTTTGGAGCCAAAAACATTCAGTACTTC	CASSLVRFGAKNIQYF	NA	TRBJ2-4	NA	TRBV13
TGTGCCAGCAGCCACAGGGGGATCTACGAGCAGTACTTC	CASSHRGIYEQYF	NA	TRBJ2-7	TRBD1	TRBV6-5
TGCGCCAGCAGCTTAACCCCCGCGGCCAATCAGCCCCAGCATTTT	CASSLTPAANQPQHF	NA	TRBJ1-5	NA	TRBV5-1
TGTGCCAGCAGCTTAGCGGGGGGTTCCTACGAGCAGTACTTC	CASSLAGGSYEQYF	NA	TRBJ2-7	NA	TRBV7-6
TGTGCCTGGAGTGTAAGAGGGGCGGGGGAAAAACTGTTTTTT	CAWSVRGAGEKLFF	NA	TRBJ1-4	NA	TRBV30
TGTGCCAGCTCACCACGGGAGTTTGCCACTGAAGCTTTCTTT	CASSPREFATEAFF	NA	TRBJ1-1	NA	TRBV18
TGCGCCAGCAGTGACCCTAGCGGGAGATTAAGCTCCTACAATGAGCAGTTCTTC	CASSDPSGRLSSYNEQFF	NA	TRBJ2-1	TRBD2	TRBV10-1
TGTGCCAGCAGTCCGACAGGGGGCTTAATTGAAAAACTGTTTTTT	CASSPTGGLIEKLFF	NA	TRBJ1-4	TRBD1	TRBV27
TGTGCCAGCAGCTTCCATGAGCAGGGGCTGAAAGATACGCAGTATTTT	CASSFHEQGLKDTQYF	NA	TRBJ2-3	NA	TRBV7-8
TGTGCCAGCAGTTACGCGGGGTCCGGGGAGCTGTTTTTT	CASSYAGSGELFF	once	TRBJ2-2	NA	TRBV6-5
TGCGCCAGCAGCTTGAGCGGACAGGGGAGCCGCTTCTATGGCTACACCTTC	CASSLSGQGSRFYGYTF	once	TRBJ1-2	TRBD1	TRBV5-1
TGTGCCAGCAGCTTAGTTCCTGGGGCGGTGTCCTACAATGAGCAGTTCTTC	CASSLVPGAVSYNEQFF	NA	TRBJ2-1	NA	TRBV7-9
TGTGCCAGCTCACCCCCGACGGCGGCGGGTATGGGCCAGTACTTC	CASSPPTAAGMGQYF	NA	TRBJ2-5	NA	TRBV18
TGTGCCAGCAGCTGGGGGACTAACACTGAAGCTTTCTTT	CASSWGTNTEAFF	NA	TRBJ1-1	NA	TRBV5-4
TGTGCCAGCAGGTTCAGCGTTCCGACCAGCTACGAGCAGTACTTC	CASRFSVPTSYEQYF	once	TRBJ2-7	NA	TRBV6-1
TGCGCCAGCAGCCAAGATGAGCGGGCTAGCGGGTACAATGAGCAGTTCTTC	CASSQDERASGYNEQFF	NA	TRBJ2-1	TRBD2	TRBV4-1
TGTGCCAGCAGTCGGTCGTACACAGATACGCAGTATTTT	CASSRSYTDTQYF	NA	TRBJ2-3	NA	TRBV6-5
TGTGCTAGTGGTTTCCCCGACACTGAAGCTTTCTTT	CASGFPDTEAFF	NA	TRBJ1-1	NA	TRBV12-5
TGTGCCAGCAGTTGGGACGGAGGGAGGGAAAAACTGTTTTTT	CASSWDGGREKLFF	NA	TRBJ1-4	NA	TRBV2
TGTGCCAGCAGTCCCCGAACCAGGACTAGCGGAGACACCGGGGAGCTGTTTTTT	CASSPRTRTSGDTGELFF	once	TRBJ2-2	TRBD2	TRBV2
TGTGCCAGCAGTTCCGACGACAGGGGGCATAATTCACCCCTCCACTTT	CASSSDDRGHNSPLHF	NA	TRBJ1-6	TRBD1	TRBV27
TGTGCCAGAAGCTTGGACAGACAGGGGATTACCTACGAGCAGTACTTC	CARSLDRQGITYEQYF	NA	TRBJ2-7	TRBD1	TRBV5-3
TGTGCCAGCAGCGTAAGACAGGCCTACAATTCACCCCTCCACTTT	CASSVRQAYNSPLHF	NA	TRBJ1-6	NA	TRBV7-2
TGTGCCAGCAGCTGGGGACAGCAAGCCACAGATACGCAGTATTTT	CASSWGQQATDTQYF	once	TRBJ2-3	TRBD1	TRBV5-6
TGTGCCAGCACCGTCACTAGCGGGGGCGCCTACGAGCAGTACTTC	CASTVTSGGAYEQYF	NA	TRBJ2-7	TRBD2	TRBV5-6
TGTGCCTGGAGGATTAGCGGGAACCCTTACGAGCAGTACTTC	CAWRISGNPYEQYF	NA	TRBJ2-7	TRBD2	TRBV30
TGCGCCAGCAGCTTGACAGGGAATGCTTATGGCTACACCTTC	CASSLTGNAYGYTF	NA	TRBJ1-2	NA	TRBV5-1
TGCGCCAGCAGCCAAGATTACCAGGGGGCGCGATCACCCCTCCACTTT	CASSQDYQGARSPLHF	NA	TRBJ1-6	TRBD1	TRBV4-1
TGTGCCAGCAGCTTGGGGAGGGCCGGGCTCTATAATTCACCCCTCCACTTT	CASSLGRAGLYNSPLHF	NA	TRBJ1-6	NA	TRBV5-5
TGTGCCAGCAGCCCTCGACTAGCGGGGTCCTACAATGAGCAGTTCTTC	CASSPRLAGSYNEQFF	NA	TRBJ2-1	TRBD2	TRBV7-7
TGCGCCAGCAAATGGGGCGGGAGGGGAGAGACCCAGTACTTC	CASKWGGRGETQYF	NA	TRBJ2-5	TRBD2	TRBV5-1
TGTGCCAGCAGTTTGTCAGAGTCCGGGGCCCAGTACTTC	CASSLSESGAQYF	NA	TRBJ2-5	NA	TRBV28
TGTGCCAGCAGATCGACTCCCTATGCCACAGATACGCAGTATTTT	CASRSTPYATDTQYF	NA	TRBJ2-3	NA	TRBV5-6
TGCGCCAGCAGCACTTCCGCGGGGGTTCGGACAGATACGCAGTATTTT	CASSTSAGVRTDTQYF	NA	TRBJ2-3	TRBD2	TRBV5-1
TGTGCCAGCAGTTTGGGACAGGGGGCGAGAACTGAAGCTTTCTTT	CASSLGQGARTEAFF	once	TRBJ1-1	TRBD1	TRBV28
TGCGCCAGCAGAAAGGGGGATGGCTACACCTTC	CASRKGDGYTF	NA	TRBJ1-2	NA	TRBV10-1
TGTGCCAGCAGCCCATATAACAGGGGGGACTTGGGATCACCCCTCCACTTT	CASSPYNRGDLGSPLHF	few	TRBJ1-6	TRBD1	TRBV11-2
TGTGCCAGCAGTGGCACAGGGAACCCTGGAAACACCATATATTTT	CASSGTGNPGNTIYF	once	TRBJ1-3	NA	TRBV6-5
TGTGCCAGCAGTCCTGACAGCTTTCTACCGTCAACTAATGAAAAACTGTTTTTT	CASSPDSFLPSTNEKLFF	NA	TRBJ1-4	NA	TRBV27
TGCGCCAGCAGCTGGACTAGCGGGGGGGTCCAAGAGACCCAGTACTTC	CASSWTSGGVQETQYF	NA	TRBJ2-5	TRBD2	TRBV5-1
TGTGCCAGTAGGGGATTGACAGTGAGGAATACTGAAGCTTTCTTT	CASRGLTVRNTEAFF	NA	TRBJ1-1	NA	TRBV19
TGTGCCAGTGGGGGAGCGGGGGGATTTTCAGATACGCAGTATTTT	CASGGAGGFSDTQYF	NA	TRBJ2-3	TRBD2	TRBV6-1
TGTGCCAGCAGCTTAGATGCCGGGACAACCTACGAGCAGTACTTC	CASSLDAGTTYEQYF	NA	TRBJ2-7	NA	TRBV7-2
TGTGCCAGTAGTATGGCTGGGAGTGCTGAGCAGTTCTTC	CASSMAGSAEQFF	NA	TRBJ2-1	NA	TRBV19
TGTGCCAGTAGCATAGCGGGAGTGTTGGAGACCCAGTACTTC	CASSIAGVLETQYF	NA	TRBJ2-5	TRBD2	TRBV7-2
TGTGCCAGCAGCTTAGCCCAGGGGCGGTTGGACGAGCAGTACTTC	CASSLAQGRLDEQYF	NA	TRBJ2-7	NA	TRBV7-2